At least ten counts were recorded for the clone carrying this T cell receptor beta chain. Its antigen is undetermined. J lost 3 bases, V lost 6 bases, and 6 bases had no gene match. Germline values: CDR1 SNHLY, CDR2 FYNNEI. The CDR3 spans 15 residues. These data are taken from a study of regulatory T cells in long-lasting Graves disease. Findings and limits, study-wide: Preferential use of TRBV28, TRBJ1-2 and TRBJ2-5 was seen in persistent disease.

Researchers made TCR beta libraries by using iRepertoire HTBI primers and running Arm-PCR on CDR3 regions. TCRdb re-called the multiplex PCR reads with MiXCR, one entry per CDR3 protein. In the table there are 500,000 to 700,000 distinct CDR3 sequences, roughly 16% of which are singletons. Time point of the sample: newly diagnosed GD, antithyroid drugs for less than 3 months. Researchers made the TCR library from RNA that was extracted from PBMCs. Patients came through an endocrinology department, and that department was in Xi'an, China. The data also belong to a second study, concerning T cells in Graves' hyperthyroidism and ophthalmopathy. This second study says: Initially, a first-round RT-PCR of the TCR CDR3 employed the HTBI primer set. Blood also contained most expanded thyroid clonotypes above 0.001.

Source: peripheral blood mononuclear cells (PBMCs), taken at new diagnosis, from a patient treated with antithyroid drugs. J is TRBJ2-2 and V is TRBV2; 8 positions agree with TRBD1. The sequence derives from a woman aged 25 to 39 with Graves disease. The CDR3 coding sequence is TGTGCCAGCAGGCAACAGGGGGTGCACACCGGGGAGCTGTTTTTT. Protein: CASRQQGVHTGELFF.